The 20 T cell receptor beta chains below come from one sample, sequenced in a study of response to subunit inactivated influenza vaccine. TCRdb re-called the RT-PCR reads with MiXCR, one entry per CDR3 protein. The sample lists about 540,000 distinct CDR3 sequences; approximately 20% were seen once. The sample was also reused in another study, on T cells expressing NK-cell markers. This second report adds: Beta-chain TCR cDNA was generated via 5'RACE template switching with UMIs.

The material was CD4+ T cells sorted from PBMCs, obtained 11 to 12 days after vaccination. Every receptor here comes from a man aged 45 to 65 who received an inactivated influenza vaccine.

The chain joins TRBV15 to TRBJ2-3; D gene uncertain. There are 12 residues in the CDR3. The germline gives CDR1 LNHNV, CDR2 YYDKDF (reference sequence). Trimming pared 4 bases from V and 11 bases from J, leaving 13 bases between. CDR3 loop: CATSTVSAQQYF. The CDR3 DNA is TGTGCCACCAGCACCGTCAGCGCACAGCAGTATTTT.

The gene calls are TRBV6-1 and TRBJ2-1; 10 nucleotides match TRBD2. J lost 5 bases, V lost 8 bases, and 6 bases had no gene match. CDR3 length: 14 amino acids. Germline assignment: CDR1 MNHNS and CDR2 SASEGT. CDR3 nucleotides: TGTGCCAGCGTCCTAGCGGGGGCTCACAATGAGCAGTTCTTC. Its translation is CASVLAGAHNEQFF.

The CDR3 reads CASNLAGGTDTQYF. The CDR3 DNA follows: TGTGCCAGCAACCTTGCAGGGGGTACAGATACGCAGTATTTT. This chain joins TRBV6-1 and TRBJ2-3; 7 nucleotides align to TRBD1. This CDR3 is 14 amino acids long. Germline V gene sequence: CDR1 MNHNS, CDR2 SASEGT. Germline trimming cut 7 bases from V and 3 bases from J; bases unmatched to any gene: 7.

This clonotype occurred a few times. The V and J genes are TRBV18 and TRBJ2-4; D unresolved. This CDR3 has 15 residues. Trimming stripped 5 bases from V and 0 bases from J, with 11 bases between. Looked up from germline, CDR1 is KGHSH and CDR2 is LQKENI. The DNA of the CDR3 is TGTGCCAGCTCATTCAACATACTAGCCAAAAACATTCAGTACTTC. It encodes CASSFNILAKNIQYF.

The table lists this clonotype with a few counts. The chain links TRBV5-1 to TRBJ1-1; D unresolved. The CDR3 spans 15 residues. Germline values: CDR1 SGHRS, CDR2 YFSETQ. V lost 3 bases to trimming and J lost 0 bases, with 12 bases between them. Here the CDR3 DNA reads TGCGCCAGCAGCTACCTCACACCATTGAACACTGAAGCTTTCTTT. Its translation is CASSYLTPLNTEAFF.

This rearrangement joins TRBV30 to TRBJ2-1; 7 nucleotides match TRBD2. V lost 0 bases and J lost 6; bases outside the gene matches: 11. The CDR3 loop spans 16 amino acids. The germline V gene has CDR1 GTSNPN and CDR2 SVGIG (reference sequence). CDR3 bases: TGTGCCTGGAGTGTACTCCGGACGGGGGGTGGCAATGAGCAGTTCTTC. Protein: CAWSVLRTGGGNEQFF.

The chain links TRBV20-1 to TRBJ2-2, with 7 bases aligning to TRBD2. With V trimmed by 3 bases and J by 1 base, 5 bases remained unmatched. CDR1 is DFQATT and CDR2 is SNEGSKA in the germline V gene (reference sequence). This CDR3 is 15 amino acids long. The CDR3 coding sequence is TGCAGTGCTAGGTTCGCGGGGGTGAACACCGGGGAGCTGTTTTTT. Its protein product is CSARFAGVNTGELFF.

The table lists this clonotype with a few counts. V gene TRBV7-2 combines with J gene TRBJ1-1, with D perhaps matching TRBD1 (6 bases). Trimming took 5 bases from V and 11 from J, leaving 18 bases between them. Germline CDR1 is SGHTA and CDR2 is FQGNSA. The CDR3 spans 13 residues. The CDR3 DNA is TGTGCCAGCAGCCCGTCACAGGGTTCGGATGCTTTCTTT. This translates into CASSPSQGSDAFF.

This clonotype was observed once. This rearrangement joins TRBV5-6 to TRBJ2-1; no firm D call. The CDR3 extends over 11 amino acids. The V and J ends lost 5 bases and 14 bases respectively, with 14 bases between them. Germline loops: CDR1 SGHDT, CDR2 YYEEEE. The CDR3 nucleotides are TGTGCCAGCAGTTATAGTGGGCTGGAGTTCTTC. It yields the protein CASSYSGLEFF.

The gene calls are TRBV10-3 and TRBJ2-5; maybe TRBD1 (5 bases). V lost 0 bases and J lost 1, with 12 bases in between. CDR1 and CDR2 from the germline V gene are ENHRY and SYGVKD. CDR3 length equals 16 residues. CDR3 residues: CAISESKSDSQETQYF. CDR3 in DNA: TGTGCCATCAGTGAGTCGAAAAGTGACAGCCAAGAGACCCAGTACTTC.

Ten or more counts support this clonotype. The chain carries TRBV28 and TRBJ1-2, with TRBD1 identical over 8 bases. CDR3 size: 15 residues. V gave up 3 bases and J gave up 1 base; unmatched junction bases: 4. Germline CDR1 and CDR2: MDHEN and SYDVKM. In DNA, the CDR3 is TGTGCCAGCAGTTTTGAGGACAGGGATAACTATGGCTACACCTTC. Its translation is CASSFEDRDNYGYTF.

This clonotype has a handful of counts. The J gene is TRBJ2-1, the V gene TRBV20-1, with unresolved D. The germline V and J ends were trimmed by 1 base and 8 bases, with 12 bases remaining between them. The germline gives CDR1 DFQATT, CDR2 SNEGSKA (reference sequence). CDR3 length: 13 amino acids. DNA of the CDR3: TGCAGTGCTAGAGGACTGGATCTGGATGAGCAGTTCTTC. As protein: CSARGLDLDEQFF.

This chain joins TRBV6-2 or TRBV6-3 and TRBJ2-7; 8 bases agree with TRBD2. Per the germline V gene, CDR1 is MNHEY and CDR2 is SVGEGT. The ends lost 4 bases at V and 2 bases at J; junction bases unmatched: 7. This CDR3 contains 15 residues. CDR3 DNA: TGTGCCAGCAGTTGGAACACGGGAGGGACCTACGAGCAGTACTTC. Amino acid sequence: CASSWNTGGTYEQYF.

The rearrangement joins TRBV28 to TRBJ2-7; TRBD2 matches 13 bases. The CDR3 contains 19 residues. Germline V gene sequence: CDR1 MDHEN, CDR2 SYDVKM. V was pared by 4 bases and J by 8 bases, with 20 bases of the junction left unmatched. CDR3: CASSSRLAGGAPRRGKQYF. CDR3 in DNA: TGTGCCAGCAGTTCTCGACTAGCGGGGGGCGCCCCGCGACGAGGAAAGCAGTACTTC. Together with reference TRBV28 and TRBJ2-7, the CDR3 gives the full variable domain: DVKVTQSSRYLVKRTGEKVFLECVQDMDHENMFWYRQDPGLGLRLIYFSYDVKMKEKGDIPEGYSVSREKKERFSLILESASTNQTSMYLCASSSRLAGGAPRRGKQYFGPGTRLTVT.

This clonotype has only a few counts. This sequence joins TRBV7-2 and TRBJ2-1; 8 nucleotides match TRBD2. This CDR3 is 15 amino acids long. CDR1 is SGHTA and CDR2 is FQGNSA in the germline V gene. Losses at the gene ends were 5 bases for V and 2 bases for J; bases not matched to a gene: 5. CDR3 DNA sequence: TGTGCCAGCAGCGCCCGGGGGGGCACCTACAATGAGCAGTTCTTC. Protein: CASSARGGTYNEQFF.

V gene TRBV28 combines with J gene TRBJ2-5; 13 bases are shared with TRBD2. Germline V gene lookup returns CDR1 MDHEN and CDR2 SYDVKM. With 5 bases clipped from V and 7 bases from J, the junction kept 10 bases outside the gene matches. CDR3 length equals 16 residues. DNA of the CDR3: TGTGCCAGCAGTCCCATTGGGACTAGCGGGGATTCGACCCAGTACTTC. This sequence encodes CASSPIGTSGDSTQYF.

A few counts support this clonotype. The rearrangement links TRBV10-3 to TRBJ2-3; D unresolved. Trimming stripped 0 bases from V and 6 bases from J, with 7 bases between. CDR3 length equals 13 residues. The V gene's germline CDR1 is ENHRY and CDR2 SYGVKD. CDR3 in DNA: TGTGCCATCAGTGAGTCCGGTTCCGATACGCAGTATTTT. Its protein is CAISESGSDTQYF.

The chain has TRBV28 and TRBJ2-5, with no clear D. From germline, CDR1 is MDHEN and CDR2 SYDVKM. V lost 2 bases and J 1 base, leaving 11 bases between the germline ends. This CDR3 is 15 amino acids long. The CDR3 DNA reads TGTGCCAGCAGTTTAAACCAGCCCCGCCAAGAGACCCAGTACTTC. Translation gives CASSLNQPRQETQYF.

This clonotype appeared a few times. CDR3 region: CSASGNTEAFF. In DNA form, the CDR3 reads TGCAGTGCTAGTGGGAACACTGAAGCTTTCTTT. The chain employs TRBV20-1 and TRBJ1-1; the D is unclear. CDR1 and CDR2 from the germline V gene are DFQATT and SNEGSKA (reference sequence). Trimming cost V 3 bases and J 1 base, with 3 bases left between them. This CDR3 comprises 11 residues.

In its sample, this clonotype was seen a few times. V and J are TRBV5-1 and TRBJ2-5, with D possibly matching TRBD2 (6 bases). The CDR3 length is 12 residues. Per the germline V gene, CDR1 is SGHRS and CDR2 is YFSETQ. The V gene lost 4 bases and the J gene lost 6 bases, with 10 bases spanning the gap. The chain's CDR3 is CASSPGEQTQYF. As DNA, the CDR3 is TGCGCCAGCAGCCCGGGAGAACAGACCCAGTACTTC.